One and the same sample provided the 29 T cell receptor beta chains below, sequenced in a study of a mutant IDH1 vaccine in newly diagnosed glioma. Only in-frame clones appear in the TCRdb table, and some are missing; sequencing was by immunoSEQ multiplex PCR. The sample holds around 30,000 clones, about four fifths seen once. As for time point: baseline, week 1 (first vaccination visit). Treatment defined: pre-vaccination baseline after standard-of-care therapy. Material: peripheral blood mononuclear cells (PBMCs), obtained from a glioma patient treated with radiotherapy, temozolomide or both. The receptors come from a man over 45 with glioma. Some clones in this sample may be carry-over from other donors' samples.

This chain links TRBV2 with TRBJ1-4; TRBD1 aligns across 8 bases. The V gene end was trimmed by 3 bases and the J gene end by 5 bases; junction bases not matched to a gene: 2. CDR3 length equals 14 residues. Per the germline V gene, CDR1 is SNHLY and CDR2 is FYNNEI. The CDR3 sequence: CASSDGTGNEKLFF. Written as DNA, the CDR3 is TGTGCCAGCAGTGACGGGACAGGCAATGAAAAACTGTTTTTT. Full variable domain (remainder filled in from reference TRBV2 and TRBJ1-4): EPEVTQTPSHQVTQMGQEVILRCVPISNHLYFYWYRQILGQKVEFLVSFYNNEISEKSEIFDDQFSVERPDGSNFTLKIRSTKLEDSAMYFCASSDGTGNEKLFFGSGTQLSVL.

The rearrangement uses TRBV9 and TRBJ2-2; the D gene is possibly TRBD1 (5 bases). Trimming shortened V by 3 bases and J by 7 bases, and 13 bases separated the two germline ends. Germline V lookup: CDR1 SGDLS, CDR2 YYNGEE. The length of the CDR3 is 14 residues. CDR3: CASSASIQGGELFF. CDR3 DNA: TGTGCCAGCAGCGCGAGTATTCAGGGCGGGGAGCTGTTTTTT. The variable domain in full, completed from reference TRBV9 and TRBJ2-2, reads DSGVTQTPKHLITATGQRVTLRCSPRSGDLSVYWYQQSLDQGLQFLIQYYNGEERAKGNILERFSAQQFPDLHSELNLSSLELGDSALYFCASSASIQGGELFFGEGSRLTVL.

The V gene is TRBV5-5, the J gene TRBJ2-5; unclear D gene. The CDR3 contains 14 residues. V gave up 2 bases and J gave up 2 bases, with 10 bases separating them. Germline V gene lookup returns CDR1 SGHKS and CDR2 YYEKEE (reference sequence). The CDR3 region has the DNA TGTGCCAGCAGCTTCCGCAGAGTTCAAGAGACCCAGTACTTC. Its protein product is CASSFRRVQETQYF.

The chain couples TRBV5-6 to TRBJ2-1; tentatively, D is TRBD1 (6 bases). CDR3 length: 13 residues. Trimming took 4 bases from V and 9 from J, leaving 14 bases between them. In germline, CDR1 is SGHDT, CDR2 YYEEEE. The CDR3 loop reads CASSHRTVGEQFF. CDR3 in DNA: TGTGCCAGCAGCCATCGGACAGTCGGTGAGCAGTTCTTC. Looking up the rest from reference TRBV5-6 and TRBJ2-1 gives the full variable domain: DAGVTQSPTHLIKTRGQQVTLRCSPKSGHDTVSWYQQALGQGPQFIFQYYEEEERQRGNFPDRFSGHQFPNYSSELNVNALLLGDSALYLCASSHRTVGEQFFGPGTRLTVL.

V usage is TRBV6-1 and J usage is TRBJ1-1; no clear D gene. This CDR3 spans 14 amino acids. Germline lookup yields CDR1 MNHNS and CDR2 SASEGT. Trimming left V 1 base short and J 4 bases short, with 10 bases between. CDR3 nucleotides: TGTGCCAGCAGTGAAGGAAACATGGGCACTGAAGCTTTCTTT. Encoded protein: CASSEGNMGTEAFF.

This chain connects TRBV13 to TRBJ2-7; D possibly corresponds to TRBD1 (6 bases). The CDR3 is made up of 14 amino acids. Germline loops: CDR1 PRHDT, CDR2 FYEKMQ (reference sequence). Trimming took off 6 bases at V and 3 bases at J, with 15 bases between the two ends. The CDR3 nucleotides read TGTGCCAGCAGTCGTGGGGGACAAAGCTACGAGCAGTACTTC. This encodes CASSRGGQSYEQYF.

The chain is built from TRBV4-3 and TRBJ1-1; 11 bases fit TRBD1. V shed 3 bases and J 11 bases; nucleotides not matched to a gene: 5. Germline values: CDR1 LGHNA, CDR2 YSLEER. CDR3 length: 13 residues. CDR3 region: CASSQWTGGYAFF. The CDR3 DNA reads as TGCGCCAGCAGCCAGTGGACAGGGGGCTACGCTTTCTTT.

The chain uses TRBV5-6 and TRBJ1-1, with D uncertain. The CDR3 spans 14 residues. Trimming stripped 0 bases from V and 0 bases from J, with 6 bases between. Germline assignment: CDR1 SGHDT and CDR2 YYEEEE. The CDR3 sequence: CASSLGPLNTEAFF. The DNA for the CDR3 is TGTGCCAGCAGCTTGGGACCGCTGAACACTGAAGCTTTCTTT.

The chain employs TRBV2 and TRBJ2-3; the D call may be TRBD1 or TRBD2 (5 bases each). The CDR3 runs 13 residues. From germline, CDR1 is SNHLY and CDR2 FYNNEI. V dropped 8 bases and J dropped 6 bases, with 15 bases sitting between them. CDR3 nucleotides: TGTGCCAGCGCCCGGGGACCCCGCGATACGCAGTATTTT. Its protein is CASARGPRDTQYF.

This chain joins TRBV5-1 and TRBJ1-2, with D possibly matching TRBD1 (5 bases). V was cut by 0 bases and J by 4 bases, with 13 bases left in between. Germline V CDR1 and CDR2: SGHRS, YFSETQ. The length of the CDR3 is 15 residues. CDR3 amino acids: CASSLAAQGVYGYTF. The CDR3, as DNA: TGCGCCAGCAGCTTGGCTGCCCAAGGGGTCTATGGCTACACCTTC.

The chain joins TRBV7-2 to TRBJ1-2; D not resolved. Germline V lookup: CDR1 SGHTA, CDR2 FQGNSA. The CDR3 is made up of 13 amino acids. Trimming took off 2 bases at V and 7 bases at J, with 11 bases between the two ends. The CDR3: CASSLRAVAGYTF. CDR3 DNA: TGTGCCAGCAGCTTAAGAGCCGTTGCTGGCTACACCTTC. Together with reference TRBV7-2 and TRBJ1-2, the CDR3 gives the full variable domain: GAGVSQSPSNKVTEKGKDVELRCDPISGHTALYWYRQSLGQGLEFLIYFQGNSAPDKSGLPSDRFSAERTGGSVSTLTIQRTQQEDSAVYLCASSLRAVAGYTFGSGTRLTVV.

Worth noting for this clone: The sample contains more than one DNA sequence encoding this CDR3. This chain uses TRBV2 with TRBJ1-5; TRBD1 is a possible D gene (6 bases). CDR1 is SNHLY and CDR2 is FYNNEI in the germline V gene. This CDR3 region has 15 residues. Trimming stripped 6 bases from V and 6 bases from J, with 18 bases between. The CDR3 nucleotides are TGTGCCAGCAGAGGTCGAGGGGGGCCGCTTCAGCCCCAGCATTTT. This codes for CASRGRGGPLQPQHF.

This chain links TRBV5-1 with TRBJ2-5; 8 bases line up with TRBD2. Germline V gene sequence: CDR1 SGHRS, CDR2 YFSETQ. With V trimmed by 0 bases and J by 2 bases, 6 bases remained unmatched. The CDR3 spans 16 residues. Written as DNA, the CDR3 is TGCGCCAGCAGCTTGGAAGGCGGGAGGTCTCAAGAGACCCAGTACTTC. Translating gives CASSLEGGRSQETQYF.

This clone was seen a few times. J is TRBJ2-7 and V is TRBV6-1, with 7 bases aligning to TRBD1. The CDR3 has 15 amino acids. V was clipped by 0 bases and J by 2 bases; unmatched bases: 4. Germline values: CDR1 MNHNS, CDR2 SASEGT. The CDR3 DNA is TGTGCCAGCAGTGAAGCGATGCAGGGGGCCTACGAGCAGTACTTC. Translated, it gives CASSEAMQGAYEQYF.

This sequence joins TRBV6-5 and TRBJ1-2; no clear D gene. The CDR3 extends over 14 amino acids. Germline CDR1 reads MNHEY; CDR2 reads SVGAGI. The V end lost 0 bases, the J end lost 2 bases, and 7 bases lay between the germline ends. CDR3 coding DNA: TGTGCCAGCAGTTACTCGCGCACCAACTATGGCTACACCTTC. It encodes CASSYSRTNYGYTF.

This chain connects TRBV5-6 to TRBJ1-4; TRBD1 matches 7 bases. This CDR3 has 15 amino acids. V gave up 2 bases and J gave up 5 bases; unmatched junction bases: 6. From germline, CDR1 is SGHDT and CDR2 YYEEEE. The CDR3 DNA reads TGTGCCAGCAGCTTTCTCCGGGACAGAAATGAAAAACTGTTTTTT. Its protein product is CASSFLRDRNEKLFF.

The chain joins TRBV5-4 to TRBJ1-1; D not resolved. The germline gives CDR1 SGHNT, CDR2 YYREEE (reference sequence). The CDR3 has 12 amino acids. Trimming took off 2 bases at V and 4 bases at J, with 6 bases between the two ends. The CDR3 region has the DNA TGTGCCAGCAGCTTCGATATCACTGAAGCTTTCTTT. Translating it yields CASSFDITEAFF.

The V call is TRBV4-1, the J call TRBJ1-5; D is unresolved. This CDR3 has 16 amino acids. V dropped 0 bases and J dropped 7 bases, with 16 bases sitting between them. Germline-derived CDR1 and CDR2 are MGHRA and YSYEKL. The CDR3 DNA sequence: TGCGCCAGCAGCCAAGACGCCACAGCAGTAAAGCAGCCCCAGCATTTT. Amino acid sequence: CASSQDATAVKQPQHF.

The V and J genes are TRBV4-1 and TRBJ2-1; maybe TRBD1 (5 bases). The CDR3 spans 14 residues. CDR1 is MGHRA, CDR2 YSYEKL, per germline. Deletions cut 10 bases from V and 7 bases from J, with 20 bases between. CDR3 in DNA: TGCGCCACGTCCCCCTCGCAGGGTGTGAATGAGCAGTTCTTC. It yields the protein CATSPSQGVNEQFF.

This sequence joins TRBV30 and TRBJ1-2; TRBD1 is a possible D gene (6 bases). Germline V gene data show CDR1 as GTSNPN and CDR2 as SVGIG (reference sequence). This CDR3 is built from 14 residues. Trimming pared 4 bases from V and 1 base from J, leaving 13 bases between. The CDR3 protein is CAWKATGINYGYTF. The CDR3 DNA sequence: TGTGCCTGGAAAGCCACAGGGATTAACTATGGCTACACCTTC.

Notes on this clone: Other DNA sequences within the sample encode an identical CDR3. The rearrangement uses TRBV5-1 and TRBJ1-1; 7 positions match TRBD1. Germline loops: CDR1 SGHRS, CDR2 YFSETQ. Trimming at V came to 4 bases and at J to 0 bases, leaving 3 bases not matched to a gene. CDR3 length: 14 residues. This CDR3 reads CASSPGTVNTEAFF. As DNA, the CDR3 is TGCGCCAGCAGCCCCGGGACAGTGAACACTGAAGCTTTCTTT.

V is TRBV5-6 and J is TRBJ2-7, with D hard to call. The CDR3 length is 13 residues. V was clipped by 4 bases and J by 4 bases, with 12 bases between them. Germline V CDR1 and CDR2: SGHDT, YYEEEE. The CDR3, as DNA: TGTGCCAGCAGCCCCCTCGACGGATACGAGCAGTACTTC. Translating gives CASSPLDGYEQYF.

The rearrangement links TRBV2 to TRBJ1-1; TRBD1 matches 7 bases. J lost 4 bases, V lost 7 bases, and 6 bases had no gene match. The V gene's germline CDR1 is SNHLY and CDR2 FYNNEI. The CDR3 contains 13 residues. The CDR3 reads CASILGGGTEAFF. DNA for the CDR3: TGTGCCAGCATCCTAGGGGGCGGCACTGAAGCTTTCTTT.

This chain connects TRBV5-8 to TRBJ2-2, with a weak D call TRBD2 (6 bases). With 6 bases removed from V and 3 bases from J, the gap between germline ends came to 12 bases. Per germline, CDR1 SGHTS and CDR2 YDEGEE. There are 14 residues in the CDR3. This CDR3 is CASIGLLYTGELFF. CDR3 coding DNA: TGTGCCAGCATAGGACTATTATACACCGGGGAGCTGTTTTTT.

J is TRBJ2-3 and V is TRBV11-2; 7 positions match TRBD2. This CDR3 has 14 residues. V dropped 5 bases and J dropped 2; count of bases not matched to a gene: 4. Looked up from germline, CDR1 is SGHAT and CDR2 is FQNNGV. CDR3 nucleotide sequence: TGTGCCAGCAGCCTTGGGGGGGTCACAGATACGCAGTATTTT. Translated, it gives CASSLGGVTDTQYF.

The rearrangement joins TRBV21-1 to TRBJ1-2; TRBD1 reflects the table's D call only, with no check against the DNA. TRBV21-1 is marked as a pseudogene. This CDR3 is 17 amino acids long. The CDR3 coding sequence is TGTGCCAGCAGCAAGCGGGACAGGGGGTTCCACTCCTATGGCTACACCTTC. Residues: CASSKRDRGFHSYGYTF.

The rearrangement joins TRBV19 to TRBJ2-6, with D possibly TRBD2 on 6 matching bases. The CDR3 runs to 16 residues. The V end was cut by 3 bases, the J end by 4 bases, with 13 bases between. Germline V lookup: CDR1 LNHDA, CDR2 SQIVND (reference sequence). The CDR3: CASSIWAAGGANVLTF. For the CDR3, the DNA is TGTGCCAGTAGTATTTGGGCCGCGGGAGGGGCCAACGTCCTGACTTTC. Together with reference TRBV19 and TRBJ2-6, the CDR3 gives the full variable domain: DGGITQSPKYLFRKEGQNVTLSCEQNLNHDAMYWYRQDPGQGLRLIYYSQIVNDFQKGDIAEGYSVSREKKESFPLTVTSAQKNPTAFYLCASSIWAAGGANVLTFGAGSRLTVL.

The chain has TRBV19 and TRBJ1-3, with a tentative D call TRBD1 (5 bases). Germline CDR1 reads LNHDA; CDR2 reads SQIVND (reference sequence). The CDR3 runs 14 residues. Trimming cost V 1 base and J 7 bases, with 11 bases left between them. DNA of the CDR3: TGTGCCAGTAGTATAGTGGGGGAGGTGAACACCATATATTTT. Amino acid sequence: CASSIVGEVNTIYF. The complete variable domain, with remaining parts taken from reference TRBV19 and TRBJ1-3, reads DGGITQSPKYLFRKEGQNVTLSCEQNLNHDAMYWYRQDPGQGLRLIYYSQIVNDFQKGDIAEGYSVSREKKESFPLTVTSAQKNPTAFYLCASSIVGEVNTIYFGEGSWLTVV.

Only a few counts were recorded for this clone. The chain couples TRBV25-1 to TRBJ1-5; D remains unclear. Germline V lookup: CDR1 MGHDK, CDR2 SYGVNS. Trimming left V 6 bases short and J 5 bases short, with 11 bases between. CDR3 length: 13 amino acids. CDR3 loop: CASRGSSDQPQHF. The CDR3 bases are TGTGCCAGCAGGGGTAGTTCAGATCAGCCCCAGCATTTT.